Each of the 14 T cell receptor beta chains below was sequenced from the same sample in a study of tumour-infiltrating T cells in Burkitt lymphoma. Repertoires were generated with immunoSEQ multiplex PCR, while TCRdb's copy carries only in-frame clones and drops some. Of 4,500 to 5,000 clones listed, approximately 24% are singletons. Sequences were obtained from tumor tissue. The receptors were gathered from a human donor with diffuse large B-cell lymphoma.

This clone was picked up a small number of times. The rearrangement joins TRBV29-1 to TRBJ2-1; tentatively, D is TRBD2 (5 bases). The CDR3 covers 12 residues. Germline V gene lookup returns CDR1 SQVTM and CDR2 ANQGSEA. V lost 0 bases, J lost 9 bases, and 9 bases lay in between. CDR3 sequence reads: CSVEDLGGEQFF. The CDR3 DNA reads as TGCAGCGTTGAAGATCTAGGAGGTGAGCAGTTCTTC.

This sequence joins TRBV19 and TRBJ1-2; 7 nucleotides match TRBD1. The germline V gene encodes CDR1 LNHDA and CDR2 SQIVND (reference sequence). The length of the CDR3 is 13 residues. The junction had 6 bases not matched to a gene; V was cut back by 5 bases and J by 6 bases. CDR3 in DNA: TGTGCCAGTAGTCCGACAGGGCGCAATGGCTACACCTTC. This gives the protein CASSPTGRNGYTF.

V gene TRBV18 combines with J gene TRBJ1-2; 7 positions match TRBD1. CDR1 is KGHSH and CDR2 is LQKENI in the germline V gene. V lost 3 bases and J lost 6; bases outside the gene matches: 7. The CDR3 has 14 residues. CDR3 protein: CASSPRQGGNGYTF. CDR3 DNA sequence: TGTGCCAGCTCACCTAGACAGGGCGGGAATGGCTACACCTTC.

The rearrangement joins TRBV19 to TRBJ2-1, with 8 bases fitting TRBD1. CDR1 and CDR2 (germline): LNHDA, SQIVND (reference sequence). Trimming took 4 bases from V and 3 from J; bases not matched to a gene: 11. The CDR3 sequence is 17 residues long. The CDR3 region has the DNA TGTGCCAGTAGTAGAAGGCCAGGGACAGGAAGCTACAATGAGCAGTTCTTC. Translated: CASSRRPGTGSYNEQFF. Full variable domain (outside the CDR3, taken from reference TRBV19 and TRBJ2-1): DGGITQSPKYLFRKEGQNVTLSCEQNLNHDAMYWYRQDPGQGLRLIYYSQIVNDFQKGDIAEGYSVSREKKESFPLTVTSAQKNPTAFYLCASSRRPGTGSYNEQFFGPGTRLTVL.

The chain has TRBV7-2 and TRBJ2-7; TRBD1 agrees at 9 bases. J gave up 6 bases and V 1 base, and 4 bases lay outside the gene matches. Germline V gene data show CDR1 as SGHTA and CDR2 as FQGNSA. The CDR3 runs to 14 residues. The CDR3 sequence is CASSLVGQGSEQYF. The CDR3 DNA is TGTGCCAGCAGCTTAGTTGGACAGGGGAGCGAGCAGTACTTC.

This clone has only a few counts. The rearrangement links TRBV28 to TRBJ1-1; unclear D gene. This CDR3 has 15 amino acids. The V end lost 3 bases, the J end lost 2 bases, and 13 bases lay between the germline ends. Germline V gene data show CDR1 as MDHEN and CDR2 as SYDVKM. In DNA, the CDR3 is TGTGCCAGCAGTTTCGAGGGAGCAGGAAACACTGAAGCTTTCTTT. It codes for CASSFEGAGNTEAFF.

The chain links TRBV2 to TRBJ2-7; possible D gene TRBD1, 7 bases. CDR1 and CDR2 from the germline V gene are SNHLY and FYNNEI. The CDR3 is made up of 15 amino acids. V lost 6 bases and J lost 4, with 19 bases in between. In DNA form, the CDR3 reads TGTGCCAGCAGCTTAGAAGGAGGGGGCGATTACGAGCAGTACTTC. This translates into CASSLEGGGDYEQYF.

The J gene is TRBJ1-5, the V gene TRBV28; TRBD1 aligns across 8 bases. J lost 5 bases, V lost 1 base, and 10 bases had no gene match. This CDR3 is 17 amino acids long. Germline CDR1 and CDR2: MDHEN and SYDVKM. CDR3 region: CASSLFQGAPNDQPQHF. The CDR3, as DNA: TGTGCCAGCAGTTTATTTCAGGGGGCGCCTAACGATCAGCCCCAGCATTTT.

This clone was seen more than once but under ten times. CDR3 nucleotide sequence: TGCGCCACCGGGACAAGCTCCACTGAAGCTTTCTTT. Its protein is CATGTSSTEAFF. This chain links TRBV4-1 with TRBJ1-1; weak D call: TRBD1 (6 bases). The germline gives CDR1 MGHRA, CDR2 YSYEKL. V dropped 10 bases and J dropped 4 bases, with 13 bases sitting between them. The CDR3 runs to 12 residues.

This clone occurred once. Written as DNA, the CDR3 is TGTGCCAGCAGCAGATACCCCAGGGCTGGCGAGATTTATGGCTACACCTTC. Translation: CASSRYPRAGEIYGYTF. The chain employs TRBV21-1 and TRBJ1-2; the tabulated D call, TRBD1, remains unverified against the DNA. TRBV21-1 is classified as a pseudogene. CDR3 length equals 17 residues.

The chain employs TRBV5-6 and TRBJ2-7; maybe TRBD2 (5 bases). V lost 5 bases and J lost 7, with 13 bases in between. This CDR3 contains 12 residues. Germline V gene data show CDR1 as SGHDT and CDR2 as YYEEEE. The CDR3 loop is CASSSGTGEQYF. The CDR3, as DNA: TGTGCCAGCAGTTCTGGAACGGGGGAGCAGTACTTC.

This clone was found a few times. The chain is built from TRBV18 and TRBJ1-3; D is unresolved. CDR1 and CDR2 from the germline V gene are KGHSH and LQKENI. V was clipped by 0 bases and J by 2 bases, with 11 bases between them. The CDR3 totals 16 residues. The CDR3 DNA sequence: TGTGCCAGCTCACCACCGAAGGGAATAACTGGAAACACCATATATTTT. Translation gives CASSPPKGITGNTIYF. Based on the CDR3 plus reference TRBV18 and TRBJ1-3, the full variable domain is NAGVMQNPRHLVRRRGQEARLRCSPMKGHSHVYWYRQLPEEGLKFMVYLQKENIIDESGMPKERFSAEFPKEGPSILRIQQVVRGDSAAYFCASSPPKGITGNTIYFGEGSWLTVV.

The rearrangement joins TRBV5-1 to TRBJ2-7, with D maybe TRBD1 (6 bases). The CDR3 spans 14 residues. In germline, CDR1 is SGHRS, CDR2 YFSETQ. The germline V and J ends were trimmed by 0 bases and 5 bases, with 12 bases remaining between them. CDR3 nucleotides: TGCGCCAGCAGCTTGGAGGCAGGGGATGACGAGCAGTACTTC. It codes for CASSLEAGDDEQYF.

The chain joins TRBV7-2 to TRBJ1-3; possibly TRBD1 for D (6 bases). The germline V gene has CDR1 SGHTA and CDR2 FQGNSA. The V and J ends lost 0 bases and 0 bases respectively, with 9 bases between them. The CDR3 sequence is 16 residues long. The CDR3: CASSLADRSSGNTIYF. The DNA for the CDR3 is TGTGCCAGCAGCTTAGCCGACAGGAGCTCTGGAAACACCATATATTTT.